This T cell receptor (beta chain) is from a study of OX40 agonist ivuxolimab in advanced cancers. This CDR3 contains 15 residues. Looked up from germline, CDR1 is SGHRS and CDR2 is YFSETQ. V shed 4 bases and J shed 5 bases, with 18 bases lying between them. Points on this clone: Its antigen is currently unknown.

Findings and limits, study-wide: Compared with CD4+, CD8+ T cells on average had more expanded clones.

TCRdb keeps only in-frame clones here, not all; method: immunoSEQ multiplex PCR. The sample contains fewer than 65,000 clones, 75% to 90% of which appear only once. The rearrangement uses TRBV5-1 and TRBJ2-5; unclear D gene. The receptor comes from an adult with an advanced solid tumor such as melanoma, head and neck, liver or kidney cancer. The sequences come from CD4+ or CD8+ T cells sorted from blood, collected in a trial of the OX40 agonist ivuxolimab. This CDR3 is CASSLRAAPEETQYF. The CDR3 DNA is TGCGCCAGCAGCCTTAGGGCCGCGCCGGAGGAGACCCAGTACTTC.